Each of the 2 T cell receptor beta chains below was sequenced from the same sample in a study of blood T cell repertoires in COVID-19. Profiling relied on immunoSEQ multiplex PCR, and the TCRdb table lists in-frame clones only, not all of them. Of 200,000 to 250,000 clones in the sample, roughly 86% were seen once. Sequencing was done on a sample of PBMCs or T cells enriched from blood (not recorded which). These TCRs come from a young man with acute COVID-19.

The CDR3 bases are TGTGCCAGCAGCCCGGAGGCGGCCGCACAAGAGACCCAGTACTTC. Translation: CASSPEAAAQETQYF. The rearrangement joins TRBV5-4 to TRBJ2-5; possible D gene TRBD2, 5 bases. The CDR3 extends over 15 amino acids. Trimming left V 4 bases short and J 2 bases short, with 15 bases between. Germline V gives CDR1 SGHNT, CDR2 YYREEE (reference sequence).

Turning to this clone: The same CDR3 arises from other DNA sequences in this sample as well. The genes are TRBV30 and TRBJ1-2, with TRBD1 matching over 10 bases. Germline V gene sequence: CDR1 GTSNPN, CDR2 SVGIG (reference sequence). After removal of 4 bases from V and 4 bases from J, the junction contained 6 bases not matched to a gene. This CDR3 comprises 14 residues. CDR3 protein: CAWTTGTGVYGYTF. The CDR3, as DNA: TGTGCCTGGACTACAGGGACAGGGGTCTATGGCTACACCTTC.